This TCR beta chain was sequenced for a study of early T cells in non-severe SARS-CoV-2 infection. TCRdb called the 5' RACE reads again in MiXCR, with one record for every CDR3 protein. This table holds about 56,000 distinct CDR3 sequences, about 14% found once. Only a few counts were recorded for this clonotype. J gave up 5 bases and V 7 bases, and 9 bases lay outside the gene matches. This CDR3 is built from 13 residues. CDR1 and CDR2 (germline): DFQATT, SNEGSKA (reference sequence). Specimen: whole blood, collected at baseline. The chain is built from TRBV20-1 and TRBJ2-5, with 8 bases identical to TRBD2. The receptor's source is an adult who was a healthcare worker with PCR-confirmed SARS-CoV-2 infection or an uninfected control (not recorded which). In nucleotides, the CDR3 is TGCAGTGTGTCGGGAGGGCTAGGTGAGACCCAGTACTTC. Its translation: CSVSGGLGETQYF.